Following are 25 T cell receptor beta chains from one sample sequenced in a study of blood T cell repertoires in COVID-19. Method: immunoSEQ multiplex PCR; TCRdb's copy keeps in-frame clones and lacks some. The sample holds about 40,000 clones; 86% are singletons and the top ten take approximately 19%. Material: peripheral blood. These receptors were taken from a man aged 50-60 years in a cohort sampled during active COVID-19.

The chain couples TRBV18 to TRBJ1-6, with 8 bases aligning to TRBD1. The germline V gene encodes CDR1 KGHSH and CDR2 LQKENI. Trimming took 6 bases from V and 6 from J; bases not matched to a gene: 7. CDR3 size: 15 residues. In DNA form, the CDR3 reads TGTGCCAGCTCCCTCGACAGGGGAAGTAATTCACCCCTCCACTTT. Translation: CASSLDRGSNSPLHF.

The chain recombines TRBV19 with TRBJ1-5; 7 bases line up with TRBD1. The germline V gene encodes CDR1 LNHDA and CDR2 SQIVND (reference sequence). The CDR3 length is 14 residues. Germline trimming cut 3 bases from V and 2 bases from J; bases unmatched to any gene: 1. DNA of the CDR3: TGTGCCAGTAGTATTACAGGGGGCAATCAGCCCCAGCATTTT. It codes for CASSITGGNQPQHF.

The V and J genes are TRBV7-3 and TRBJ2-7; weak D call: TRBD2 (6 bases). In germline, CDR1 is SGHTA, CDR2 FQGTGA. The CDR3 covers 14 residues. V was clipped by 3 bases and J by 0 bases, with 9 bases between them. The CDR3 is CASSLGGASYEQYF. For the CDR3, the DNA is TGTGCCAGCAGCTTGGGAGGAGCCTCCTACGAGCAGTACTTC.

The chain employs TRBV5-5 and TRBJ1-2; D is ambiguous. This CDR3 has 14 amino acids. V lost 2 bases to trimming and J lost 14 bases, with 22 bases between them. Per the germline V gene, CDR1 is SGHKS and CDR2 is YYEKEE (reference sequence). The CDR3 DNA reads TGTGCCAGCAGCTTTGAGGGTGCGGTATTTATGGAGACCTTC. Its translation is CASSFEGAVFMETF.

The chain employs TRBV14 and TRBJ2-1, with 7 bases that match TRBD2. This CDR3 region has 16 residues. Germline V lookup: CDR1 SGHDN, CDR2 FVKESK. Trimming took 5 bases from V and 9 from J; bases not matched to a gene: 16. The CDR3 loop reads CASSLGEGLITIEQFF. The CDR3 nucleotides read TGTGCCAGCAGCTTAGGGGAGGGGCTAATTACAATTGAGCAGTTCTTC.

V gene TRBV3-1 (or the pseudogene TRBV3-2) combines with J gene TRBJ1-2, with 9 positions matching TRBD1. Germline V gene data show CDR1 as LGHDT and CDR2 as YNNKEL (reference sequence). Trimming cost V 4 bases and J 4 bases; bases outside gene matches: 7. The CDR3 extends over 15 amino acids. In DNA, the CDR3 is TGTGCCAGCAGCCTCGACAGGGGGAGTATCTATGGCTACACCTTC. Its protein product is CASSLDRGSIYGYTF.

The CDR3 loop reads CATSRVNGRTGELFF. The CDR3 nucleotides read TGTGCCACCAGCAGAGTAAACGGGAGGACCGGGGAGCTGTTTTTT. This chain links TRBV15 with TRBJ2-2, with TRBD2 identical over 7 bases. The germline V gene has CDR1 LNHNV and CDR2 YYDKDF (reference sequence). The CDR3 is 15 amino acids. The V segment lost 1 base and the J segment 5 bases; nucleotides outside the gene matches: 4.

This chain connects TRBV12-3 or TRBV12-4 to TRBJ2-1; no firm D call. The CDR3 totals 12 residues. V lost 6 bases and J lost 9, with 12 bases in between. The CDR3 reads CASRHQRLEQFF. CDR3 bases: TGTGCCAGCAGGCACCAGAGGCTTGAGCAGTTCTTC.

This clone was detected a few times. V and J are TRBV23-1 and TRBJ1-4; 11 bases agree with TRBD1. TRBV23-1 is known as an ORF, though its function is uncertain. CDR3 length equals 13 residues. Germline trimming cut 11 bases from V and 5 bases from J; bases unmatched to any gene: 4. CDR3 sequence (DNA): TGCGCCGAGGACAGGGGGCGCAATGAAAAACTGTTTTTT. This codes for CAEDRGRNEKLFF.

CDR3 residues: CASSSTAGGTYEQYF. The CDR3 bases are TGTGCCAGCAGCTCCACGGCGGGGGGCACCTACGAGCAGTACTTC. The V gene is TRBV7-9, the J gene TRBJ2-7; 8 nucleotides line up with TRBD2. CDR3 length: 15 amino acids. The trim removed 4 bases at V and 2 bases at J, leaving 7 bases unmatched. Germline CDR1 SEHNR, CDR2 FQNEAQ (reference sequence). Based on the CDR3 plus reference TRBV7-9 and TRBJ2-7, the full variable domain is DTGVSQNPRHKITKRGQNVTFRCDPISEHNRLYWYRQTLGQGPEFLTYFQNEAQLEKSRLLSDRFSAERPKGSFSTLEIQRTEQGDSAMYLCASSSTAGGTYEQYFGPGTRLTVT.

This chain links TRBV5-5 with TRBJ2-1, with D possibly TRBD1 on 6 matching bases. Germline loops: CDR1 SGHKS, CDR2 YYEKEE (reference sequence). The CDR3 is 17 amino acids. Deletions cut 0 bases from V and 3 bases from J, with 16 bases between. The CDR3 region is CASSLAVSGTYYNEQFF. CDR3 sequence (DNA): TGTGCCAGCAGCTTGGCCGTATCGGGGACATACTACAATGAGCAGTTCTTC.

This clone occurred once. This sequence joins TRBV4-1 and TRBJ1-1; TRBD1 is a possible D gene (5 bases). The CDR3 is 15 residues long. V gave up 2 bases and J gave up 1 base, with 11 bases separating them. In germline, CDR1 is MGHRA, CDR2 YSYEKL. CDR3 loop: CASSQWGDPNTEAFF. CDR3 coding DNA: TGCGCCAGCAGCCAATGGGGGGATCCGAACACTGAAGCTTTCTTT.

The J gene is TRBJ2-3, the V gene TRBV5-6, with a weak D call TRBD1 (6 bases). CDR1 is SGHDT and CDR2 is YYEEEE in the germline V gene. V lost 0 bases to trimming and J lost 2 bases, with 16 bases between them. The CDR3 is made up of 17 amino acids. The CDR3 sequence is CASSLGGGERLTDTQYF. The CDR3, as DNA: TGTGCCAGCAGCTTGGGAGGGGGAGAGCGTCTCACAGATACGCAGTATTTT.

The chain has TRBV6-2 or TRBV6-3 and TRBJ2-3; 7 nucleotides agree with TRBD1. The germline CDR1 and CDR2 sequences are MNHEY and SVGEGT. There are 15 residues in the CDR3. V shed 6 bases and J 2 bases; nucleotides not matched to a gene: 8. CDR3 nucleotides: TGTGCCAGCAGCTCACCCAAGGGGGCCACAGATACGCAGTATTTT. Translating gives CASSSPKGATDTQYF.

The rearrangement joins TRBV5-6 to TRBJ2-3, with a tentative D call TRBD1 (5 bases). The CDR3 covers 16 residues. Germline assignment: CDR1 SGHDT and CDR2 YYEEEE. The V and J ends lost 4 bases and 5 bases respectively, with 20 bases between them. CDR3 sequence: CASSATVVGLIDTQYF. In nucleotides, the CDR3 is TGTGCCAGCAGCGCCACCGTCGTGGGGCTGATAGATACGCAGTATTTT. The full variable domain, in which reference TRBV5-6 and TRBJ2-3 provide the parts outside the CDR3, is DAGVTQSPTHLIKTRGQQVTLRCSPKSGHDTVSWYQQALGQGPQFIFQYYEEEERQRGNFPDRFSGHQFPNYSSELNVNALLLGDSALYLCASSATVVGLIDTQYFGPGTRLTVL.

The chain links TRBV6-5 to TRBJ1-6, with 8 bases aligning to TRBD1. V shed 9 bases and J 4 bases; nucleotides not matched to a gene: 2. The CDR3 covers 13 residues. Germline CDR1 and CDR2: MNHEY and SVGAGI. DNA for the CDR3: TGTGCCAGTGGACAGGGATATAATTCACCCCTCCACTTT. Its translation is CASGQGYNSPLHF.

The chain is built from TRBV2 and TRBJ1-1, with TRBD1 matching over 9 bases. V dropped 6 bases and J dropped 7; count of bases not matched to a gene: 3. CDR3 length: 12 residues. Looked up from germline, CDR1 is SNHLY and CDR2 is FYNNEI. CDR3 nucleotides: TGTGCCAGCAGCGGACAGGGGCGTGAAGCTTTCTTT. It is translated as CASSGQGREAFF.

The V gene is TRBV5-1, the J gene TRBJ2-2; D is unclear. This CDR3 has 14 amino acids. V was pared by 0 bases and J by 1 base, with 4 bases between. Germline V gene sequence: CDR1 SGHRS, CDR2 YFSETQ. In nucleotides, the CDR3 is TGCGCCAGCAGCTTGGACGGGAACACCGGGGAGCTGTTTTTT. Translating it yields CASSLDGNTGELFF.

V and J are TRBV7-8 and TRBJ2-1; D is possibly TRBD2 (6 bases). Looked up from germline, CDR1 is SGHVS and CDR2 is FQNEAQ. CDR3 length: 16 residues. The V end was cut by 0 bases, the J end by 10 bases, with 19 bases between. This CDR3 reads CASSLAWMGGGGEQFF. The DNA for the CDR3 is TGTGCCAGCAGCTTAGCGTGGATGGGAGGCGGAGGGGAGCAGTTCTTC.

The rearrangement joins TRBV27 to TRBJ1-5; 9 bases agree with TRBD1. With 3 bases clipped from V and 4 bases from J, the junction kept 4 bases outside the gene matches. CDR3 length equals 15 residues. Germline CDR1 and CDR2: MNHEY and SMNVEV (reference sequence). The CDR3: CASSLGQGRNQPQHF. CDR3 nucleotide sequence: TGTGCCAGCAGTTTGGGACAGGGAAGAAATCAGCCCCAGCATTTT.

This chain links TRBV15 with TRBJ2-2; TRBD1 agrees at 8 bases. The CDR3 runs 14 residues. V gave up 6 bases and J gave up 6 bases; unmatched junction bases: 6. From germline, CDR1 is LNHNV and CDR2 YYDKDF (reference sequence). For the CDR3, the DNA is TGTGCCACCAGACCGGACAGGGTGGCCGGGGAGCTGTTTTTT. Translated: CATRPDRVAGELFF.

The V call is TRBV19, the J call TRBJ2-7; perhaps TRBD1 as D (5 bases). V lost 7 bases to trimming and J lost 2 bases, with 15 bases between them. The CDR3 has 14 residues. Germline V gives CDR1 LNHDA, CDR2 SQIVND (reference sequence). As DNA, the CDR3 is TGTGCCAGTACCTTGGGAAGGGGCGCCTACGAGCAGTACTTC. Translated: CASTLGRGAYEQYF.

V and J are TRBV4-3 and TRBJ1-1; maybe TRBD1 (6 bases). CDR3 length equals 12 residues. With 4 bases removed from V and 8 bases from J, the gap between germline ends came to 11 bases. Germline V gene lookup returns CDR1 LGHNA and CDR2 YSLEER. The chain's CDR3 is CASSPLRGEAFF. The CDR3 DNA reads as TGCGCCAGCAGCCCTCTTAGGGGGGAAGCTTTCTTT.

The chain links TRBV5-6 to TRBJ1-1; tentatively, D is TRBD1 (5 bases). V lost 4 bases and J 1 base, leaving 8 bases between the germline ends. Germline V gives CDR1 SGHDT, CDR2 YYEEEE. The CDR3 sequence is 13 residues long. CDR3 region: CASSPQGNTEAFF. The CDR3 DNA sequence: TGTGCCAGCAGCCCTCAGGGGAACACTGAAGCTTTCTTT.

This chain's CDR3 is CASSLGQGGGQPQHF. The DNA of the CDR3 is TGCGCCAGCAGCTTGGGCCAGGGCGGCGGTCAGCCCCAGCATTTT. The rearrangement joins TRBV5-1 to TRBJ1-5; a weak D match, TRBD1 (5 bases). The germline V gene encodes CDR1 SGHRS and CDR2 YFSETQ. Trimming stripped 0 bases from V and 6 bases from J, with 13 bases between. This CDR3 is 15 amino acids long.